This entry is about one T cell receptor (beta chain). Its antigen is not known. PCR involved 60 Vbeta and 13 Jbeta primers. Measured with immunoSEQ multiplex PCR; TCRdb has only the in-frame clones, and not every one. The table includes 150,000 or so clones, around 75% detected once. These data are taken from a study of cytomegalovirus exposure and HLA in healthy donors. Study overall: The roughly 120 million unique TCR beta sequences, from 150 million to 200 million T cells, were found by an earlier analysis.

Study results and caveats: Researchers catalogued approximately 160 TCR beta chains as cytomegalovirus-associated. Later analysis suggested most CMV-associated TCR beta chains were HLA-restricted. Rates of TCR association differed by HLA locus in a later analysis, with DRB1 highest and HLA-C lowest.

The V and J ends lost 6 bases and 6 bases respectively, with 11 bases between them. This CDR3 spans 13 amino acids. Germline-derived CDR1 and CDR2 are SNHLY and FYNNEI. The origin of this receptor is a male donor in good health and CMV-seronegative. Sample: PBMCs. This sequence joins TRBV2 and TRBJ2-2; D perhaps matches TRBD2 (5 bases). This CDR3 is CASSMGEAGELFF. CDR3 coding DNA: TGTGCCAGCAGCATGGGAGAGGCCGGGGAGCTGTTTTTT.